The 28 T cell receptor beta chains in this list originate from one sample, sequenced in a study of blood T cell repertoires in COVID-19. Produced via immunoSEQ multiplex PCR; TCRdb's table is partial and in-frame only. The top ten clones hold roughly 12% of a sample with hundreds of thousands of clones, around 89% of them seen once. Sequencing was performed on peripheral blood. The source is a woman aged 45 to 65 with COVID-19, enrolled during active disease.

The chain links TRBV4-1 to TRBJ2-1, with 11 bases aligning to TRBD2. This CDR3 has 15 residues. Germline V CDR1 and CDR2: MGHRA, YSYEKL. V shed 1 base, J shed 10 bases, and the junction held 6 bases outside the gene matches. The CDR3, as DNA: TGCGCCAGCAGCCAAGGAACTAGCGGGGGAGGAGAGCAGTTCTTC. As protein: CASSQGTSGGGEQFF.

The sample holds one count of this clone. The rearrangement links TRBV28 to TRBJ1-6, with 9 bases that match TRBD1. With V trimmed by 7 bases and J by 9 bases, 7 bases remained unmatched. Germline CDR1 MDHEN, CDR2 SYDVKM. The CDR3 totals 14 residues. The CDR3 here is CASTTRTGVSPLHF. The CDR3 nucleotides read TGTGCCAGCACCACCAGGACAGGGGTTTCACCCCTCCACTTT.

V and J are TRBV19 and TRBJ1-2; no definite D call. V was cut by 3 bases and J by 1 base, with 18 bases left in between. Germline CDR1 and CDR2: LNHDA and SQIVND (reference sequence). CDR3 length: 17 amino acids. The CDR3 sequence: CASSMVVPRHGNYGYTF. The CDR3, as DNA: TGTGCCAGTAGTATGGTGGTTCCTAGGCATGGTAACTATGGCTACACCTTC. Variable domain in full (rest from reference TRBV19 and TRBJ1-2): DGGITQSPKYLFRKEGQNVTLSCEQNLNHDAMYWYRQDPGQGLRLIYYSQIVNDFQKGDIAEGYSVSREKKESFPLTVTSAQKNPTAFYLCASSMVVPRHGNYGYTFGSGTRLTVV.

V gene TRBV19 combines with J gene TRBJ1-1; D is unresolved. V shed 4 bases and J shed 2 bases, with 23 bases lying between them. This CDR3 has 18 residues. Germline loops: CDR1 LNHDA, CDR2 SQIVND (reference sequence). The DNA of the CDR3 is TGTGCCAGTAGTAGAGATAGTCCGGGAGTATTGATCAACACTGAAGCTTTCTTT. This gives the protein CASSRDSPGVLINTEAFF.

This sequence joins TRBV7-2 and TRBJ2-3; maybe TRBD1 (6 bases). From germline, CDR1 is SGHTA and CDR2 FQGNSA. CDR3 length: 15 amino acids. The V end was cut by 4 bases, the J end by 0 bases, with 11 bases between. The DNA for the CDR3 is TGTGCCAGCAGCTCGGACAGTTCTAGCACAGATACGCAGTATTTT. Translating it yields CASSSDSSSTDTQYF.

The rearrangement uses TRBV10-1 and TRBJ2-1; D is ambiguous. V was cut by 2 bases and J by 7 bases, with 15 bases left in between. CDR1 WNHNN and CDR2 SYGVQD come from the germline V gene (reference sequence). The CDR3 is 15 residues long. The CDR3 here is CASSEESVLVNEQFF. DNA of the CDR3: TGCGCCAGCAGTGAGGAGTCGGTCTTGGTAAATGAGCAGTTCTTC.

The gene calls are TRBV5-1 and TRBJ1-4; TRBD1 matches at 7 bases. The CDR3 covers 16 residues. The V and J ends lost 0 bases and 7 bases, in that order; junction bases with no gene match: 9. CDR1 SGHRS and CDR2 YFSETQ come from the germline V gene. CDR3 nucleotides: TGCGCCAGCAGCTTGGGGGCGGCACAGGGGACTGAAAAACTGTTTTTT. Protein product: CASSLGAAQGTEKLFF.

The CDR3 sequence is CASSSLRTGGGYTF. The CDR3 region has the DNA TGTGCCAGCAGCTCCCTTAGGACAGGAGGGGGCTACACCTTC. V gene TRBV5-6 combines with J gene TRBJ1-2; 7 bases map to TRBD1. CDR3 length: 14 residues. The germline V gene has CDR1 SGHDT and CDR2 YYEEEE. V dropped 3 bases and J dropped 8; count of bases not matched to a gene: 10.

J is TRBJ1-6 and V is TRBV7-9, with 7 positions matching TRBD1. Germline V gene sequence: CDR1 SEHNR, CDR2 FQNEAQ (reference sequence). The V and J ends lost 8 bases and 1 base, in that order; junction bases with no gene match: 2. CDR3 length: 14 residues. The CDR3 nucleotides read TGTGCCAGCCGACAGGGATCCTATAATTCACCCCTCCACTTT. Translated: CASRQGSYNSPLHF.

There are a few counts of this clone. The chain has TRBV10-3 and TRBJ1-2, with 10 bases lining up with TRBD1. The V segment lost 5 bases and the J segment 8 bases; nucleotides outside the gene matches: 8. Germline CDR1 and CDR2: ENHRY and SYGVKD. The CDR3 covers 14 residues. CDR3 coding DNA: TGTGCCATCAGTCCCTTGGGACAGGGGTTAGGCTACACCTTC. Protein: CAISPLGQGLGYTF.

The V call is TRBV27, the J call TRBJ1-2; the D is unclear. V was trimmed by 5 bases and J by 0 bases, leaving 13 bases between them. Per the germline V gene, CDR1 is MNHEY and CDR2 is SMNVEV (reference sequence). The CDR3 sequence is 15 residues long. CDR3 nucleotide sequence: TGTGCCAGCAGTGATCGGCCGGGTACTAACTATGGCTACACCTTC. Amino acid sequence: CASSDRPGTNYGYTF.

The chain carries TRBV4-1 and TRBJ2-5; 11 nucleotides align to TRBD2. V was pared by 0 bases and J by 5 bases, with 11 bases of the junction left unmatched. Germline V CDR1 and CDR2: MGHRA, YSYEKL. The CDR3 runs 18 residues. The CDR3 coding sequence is TGCGCCAGCAGCCAAGATAGGCCTAGCGGGGGGTCGGGGGAGACCCAGTACTTC. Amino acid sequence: CASSQDRPSGGSGETQYF.

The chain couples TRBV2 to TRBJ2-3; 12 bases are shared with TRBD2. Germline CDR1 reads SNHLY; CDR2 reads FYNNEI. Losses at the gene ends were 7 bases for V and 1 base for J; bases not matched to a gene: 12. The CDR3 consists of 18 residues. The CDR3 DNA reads TGTGCCAGCACTGTAAGGGCTTGGACTAGCGGGGGCACAGATACGCAGTATTTT. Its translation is CASTVRAWTSGGTDTQYF.

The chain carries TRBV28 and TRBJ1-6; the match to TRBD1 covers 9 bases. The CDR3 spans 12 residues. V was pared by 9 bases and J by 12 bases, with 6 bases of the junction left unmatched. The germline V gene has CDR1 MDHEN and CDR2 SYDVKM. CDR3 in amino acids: CASGTGSVPLHF. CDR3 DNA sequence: TGTGCCAGTGGGACAGGGAGTGTACCCCTCCACTTT.

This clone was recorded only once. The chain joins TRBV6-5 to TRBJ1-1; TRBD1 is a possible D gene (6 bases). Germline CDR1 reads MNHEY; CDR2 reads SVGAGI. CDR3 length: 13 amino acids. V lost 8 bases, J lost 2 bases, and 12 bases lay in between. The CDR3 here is CASLRGFNTEAFF. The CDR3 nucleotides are TGTGCCAGCCTCAGGGGTTTTAACACTGAAGCTTTCTTT.

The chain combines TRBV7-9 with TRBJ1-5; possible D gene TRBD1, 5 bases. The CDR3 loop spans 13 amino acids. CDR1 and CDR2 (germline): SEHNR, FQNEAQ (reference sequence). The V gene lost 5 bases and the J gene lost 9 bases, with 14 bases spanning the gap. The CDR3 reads CASSNLGGGPQHF. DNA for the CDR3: TGTGCCAGCAGCAACCTTGGCGGGGGGCCCCAGCATTTT.

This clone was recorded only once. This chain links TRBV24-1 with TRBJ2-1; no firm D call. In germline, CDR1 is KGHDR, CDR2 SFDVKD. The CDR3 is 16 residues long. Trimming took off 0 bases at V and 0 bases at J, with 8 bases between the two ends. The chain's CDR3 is CATSDLGLSSYNEQFF. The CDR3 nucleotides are TGTGCCACCAGTGATTTGGGCCTCTCCTCCTACAATGAGCAGTTCTTC.

CDR3: CASSLVGTGNYEQYF. CDR3 in DNA: TGTGCCAGCAGTTTAGTCGGGACAGGGAATTACGAGCAGTACTTC. The rearrangement joins TRBV27 to TRBJ2-7; 9 bases match TRBD1. The CDR3 runs to 15 residues. V was clipped by 2 bases and J by 4 bases; unmatched bases: 6. From germline, CDR1 is MNHEY and CDR2 SMNVEV (reference sequence).

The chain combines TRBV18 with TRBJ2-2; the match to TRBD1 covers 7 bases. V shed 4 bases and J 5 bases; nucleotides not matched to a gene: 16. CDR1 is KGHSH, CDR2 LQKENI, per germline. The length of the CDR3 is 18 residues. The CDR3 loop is CASSRGQPSIISTGELFF. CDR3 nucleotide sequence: TGTGCCAGCTCACGGGGACAGCCCAGCATCATTTCTACCGGGGAGCTGTTTTTT.

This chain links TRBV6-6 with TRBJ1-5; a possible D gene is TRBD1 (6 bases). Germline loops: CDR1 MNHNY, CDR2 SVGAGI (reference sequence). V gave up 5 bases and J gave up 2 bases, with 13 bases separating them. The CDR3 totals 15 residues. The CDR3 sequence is CASSTNRVGNQPQHF. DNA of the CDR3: TGTGCCAGCAGTACGAACAGGGTGGGCAATCAGCCCCAGCATTTT.

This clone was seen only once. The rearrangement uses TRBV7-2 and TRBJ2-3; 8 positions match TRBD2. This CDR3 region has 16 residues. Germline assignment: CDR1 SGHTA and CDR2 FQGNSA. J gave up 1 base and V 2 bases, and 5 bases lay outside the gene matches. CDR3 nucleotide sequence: TGTGCCAGCAGCTTAATAACGGGGGGGGGCACAGATACGCAGTATTTT. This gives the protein CASSLITGGGTDTQYF.

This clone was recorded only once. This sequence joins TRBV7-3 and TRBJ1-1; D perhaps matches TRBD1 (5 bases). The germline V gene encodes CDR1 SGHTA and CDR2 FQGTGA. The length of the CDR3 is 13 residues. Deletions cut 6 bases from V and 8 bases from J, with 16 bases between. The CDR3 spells CASSPRPGGEAFF. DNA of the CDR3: TGTGCCAGCAGTCCCCGCCCCGGGGGGGAAGCTTTCTTT. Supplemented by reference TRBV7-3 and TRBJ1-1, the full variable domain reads GAGVSQTPSNKVTEKGKYVELRCDPISGHTALYWYRQSLGQGPEFLIYFQGTGAADDSGLPNDRFFAVRPEGSVSTLKIQRTERGDSAVYLCASSPRPGGEAFFGQGTRLTVV.

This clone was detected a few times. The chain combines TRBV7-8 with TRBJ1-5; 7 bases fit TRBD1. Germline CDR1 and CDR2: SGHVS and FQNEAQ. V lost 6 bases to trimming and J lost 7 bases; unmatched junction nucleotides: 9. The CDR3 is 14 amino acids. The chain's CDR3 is CASSTDRVGQPQHF. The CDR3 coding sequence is TGTGCCAGCAGTACTGACAGGGTCGGACAGCCCCAGCATTTT.

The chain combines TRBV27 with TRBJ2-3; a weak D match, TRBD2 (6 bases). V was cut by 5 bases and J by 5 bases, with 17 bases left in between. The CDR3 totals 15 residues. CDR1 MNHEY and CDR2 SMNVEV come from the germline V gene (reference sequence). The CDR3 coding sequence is TGTGCCAGCAGTCGCTATTACGGCGGGAAAGATACGCAGTATTTT. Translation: CASSRYYGGKDTQYF.

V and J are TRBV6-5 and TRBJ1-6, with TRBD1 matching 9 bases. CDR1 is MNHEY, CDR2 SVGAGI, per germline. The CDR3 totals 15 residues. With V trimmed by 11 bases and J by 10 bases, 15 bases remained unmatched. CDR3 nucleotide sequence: TGTGCCCCATCAAGGGACAGGGTTGGTTACTCACCCCTCCACTTT. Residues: CAPSRDRVGYSPLHF.

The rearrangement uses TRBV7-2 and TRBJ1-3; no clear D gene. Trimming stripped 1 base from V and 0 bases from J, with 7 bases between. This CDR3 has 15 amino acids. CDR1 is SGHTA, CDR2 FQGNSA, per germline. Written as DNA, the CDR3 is TGTGCCAGCAGCTTAGTAGCATCCTCTGGAAACACCATATATTTT. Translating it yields CASSLVASSGNTIYF.

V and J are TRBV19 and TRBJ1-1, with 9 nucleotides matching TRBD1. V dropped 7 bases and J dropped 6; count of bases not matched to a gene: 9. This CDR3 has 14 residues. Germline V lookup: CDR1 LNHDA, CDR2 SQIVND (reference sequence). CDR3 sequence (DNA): TGTGCCAGTACCCGGACAGGGGAAGGGGCTGAAGCTTTCTTT. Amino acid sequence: CASTRTGEGAEAFF.

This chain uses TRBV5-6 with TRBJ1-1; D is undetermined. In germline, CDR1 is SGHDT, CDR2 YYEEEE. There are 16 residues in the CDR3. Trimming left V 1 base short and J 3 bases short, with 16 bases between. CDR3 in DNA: TGTGCCAGCAGCTTGTATCCGGGAAGAGGAGACACTGAAGCTTTCTTT. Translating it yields CASSLYPGRGDTEAFF. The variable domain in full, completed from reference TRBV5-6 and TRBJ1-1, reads DAGVTQSPTHLIKTRGQQVTLRCSPKSGHDTVSWYQQALGQGPQFIFQYYEEEERQRGNFPDRFSGHQFPNYSSELNVNALLLGDSALYLCASSLYPGRGDTEAFFGQGTRLTVV.